This entry is about one T cell receptor beta chain. This sample was taken from a study of cytomegalovirus exposure and HLA in healthy donors. Amplification used 60 Vbeta primers and 13 Jbeta primers. Profiling relied on immunoSEQ multiplex PCR, and the TCRdb table lists in-frame clones only, not all of them. This repertoire shows about 90,000 clones, around 80% found once; its top ten account for around 0.53%. Germline V gene sequence: CDR1 MRHNA, CDR2 SNTAGT. This CDR3 has 15 residues. The junction had 6 bases not matched to a gene; V was cut back by 2 bases and J by 5 bases. V gene TRBV6-4 combines with J gene TRBJ2-5; 9 positions match TRBD2. The receptor was derived from a man aged 25-45 years in good health and CMV-seronegative. Sequenced input: PBMCs. The CDR3 is CASSDGAGGPETQYF. CDR3 nucleotides: TGTGCCAGCAGTGACGGCGCGGGGGGGCCGGAGACCCAGTACTTC.